The clone carrying this TCR beta chain was seen once. The record originates from a study of control samples from healthy donors and cancer patients. The method was immunoSEQ multiplex PCR; TCRdb's version includes in-frame clones alone and lacks a portion of them. The repertoire consists of 90,000 to 150,000 clones, with approximately 89% occurring once and the leading ten covering approximately 7.8%. Germline V CDR1 and CDR2: SGHRS, YFSETQ. V was clipped by 2 bases and J by 2 bases; unmatched bases: 3. The CDR3 covers 15 residues. The rearrangement uses TRBV5-1 and TRBJ2-3; TRBD1 matches at 9 bases. This TCR was recovered from a woman in her late teens or twenties in good health. The sample taken for sequencing was blood. CDR3 in DNA: TGCGCCAGCAGCTTAGGGACAGGGCTCACAGATACGCAGTATTTT. Its translation: CASSLGTGLTDTQYF.